The 5 T cell receptor beta chains below come from one sample, sequenced in a study of blood T cells in healthy people across ages. Using a J-beta primer mix together with a sample-barcoded 5' primer, a second PCR was run for about 6 to 11 cycles. TCRdb re-analysed the 5' RACE reads in MiXCR, keeping a single row per CDR3 protein. The table has about 970,000 distinct CDR3 sequences, roughly 50% seen once. The sequenced sample was blood. These receptors were collected from a woman aged 55-70 years in good health.

V and J are TRBV6-1 and TRBJ1-5; maybe TRBD1 (5 bases). This CDR3 contains 16 residues. The V end was cut by 5 bases, the J end by 2 bases, with 16 bases between. Germline V CDR1 and CDR2: MNHNS, SASEGT. Written as DNA, the CDR3 is TGTGCCAGCAGTAAAGAGCCGGGACTGGGCAATCAGCCCCAGCATTTT. Amino acid sequence: CASSKEPGLGNQPQHF.

CDR3 coding DNA: TGTGCCAGCAGCGCAATGTCTCGGGACAAACTGTTTTTT. Protein sequence: CASSAMSRDKLFF. The chain employs TRBV9 and TRBJ1-4; possibly TRBD1 for D (5 bases). The CDR3 consists of 13 residues. V was cut by 3 bases and J by 11 bases, with 14 bases left in between. Germline V gives CDR1 SGDLS, CDR2 YYNGEE.

This clonotype was seen a few times. This chain joins TRBV29-1 and TRBJ1-2; perhaps TRBD1 as D (6 bases). CDR1 SQVTM and CDR2 ANQGSEA come from the germline V gene. The CDR3 totals 17 residues. Trimming pared 0 bases from V and 8 bases from J, leaving 25 bases between. The DNA for the CDR3 is TGCAGCGTTGAAGATCTGGGGGCCTTACACGTAAGGGGCGGCTACACCTTC. This sequence encodes CSVEDLGALHVRGGYTF.

This clonotype has a single count. The V and J genes are TRBV12-3 or TRBV12-4 and TRBJ2-7, with D unresolved. The CDR3 spans 14 residues. Trimming removed 6 bases at V and 4 bases at J, with 16 bases between. The CDR3 DNA reads TGTGCCAGCAGGGTTGGGCTAGGGTGGTACGAGCAGTACTTC. Residues: CASRVGLGWYEQYF.

The chain has TRBV7-2 and TRBJ2-3; D uncertain. Germline V lookup: CDR1 SGHTA, CDR2 FQGNSA. This CDR3 has 14 residues. Trimming left V 5 bases short and J 7 bases short, with 16 bases between. The CDR3 DNA reads TGTGCCAGCAGCGTGGGCCACCGTACAAATACGCAGTATTTT. This codes for CASSVGHRTNTQYF.